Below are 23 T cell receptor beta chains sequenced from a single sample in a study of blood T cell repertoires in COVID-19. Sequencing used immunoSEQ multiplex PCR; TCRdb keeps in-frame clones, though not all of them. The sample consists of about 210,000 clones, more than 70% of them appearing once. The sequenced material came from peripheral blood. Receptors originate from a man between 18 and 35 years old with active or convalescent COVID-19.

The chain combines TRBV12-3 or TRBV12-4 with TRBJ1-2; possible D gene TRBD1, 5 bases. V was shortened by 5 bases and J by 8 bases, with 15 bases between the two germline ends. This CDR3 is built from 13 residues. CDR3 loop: CASSAYQGHGYTF. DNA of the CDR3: TGTGCCAGCAGTGCCTACCAGGGTCACGGCTACACCTTC.

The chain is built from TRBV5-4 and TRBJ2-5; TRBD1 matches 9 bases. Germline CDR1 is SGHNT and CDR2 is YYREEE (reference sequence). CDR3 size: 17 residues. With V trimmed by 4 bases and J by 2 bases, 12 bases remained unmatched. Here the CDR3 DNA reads TGTGCCAGCAGCGCTGGTGGATTGGGACAGGGTCAAGAGACCCAGTACTTC. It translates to CASSAGGLGQGQETQYF.

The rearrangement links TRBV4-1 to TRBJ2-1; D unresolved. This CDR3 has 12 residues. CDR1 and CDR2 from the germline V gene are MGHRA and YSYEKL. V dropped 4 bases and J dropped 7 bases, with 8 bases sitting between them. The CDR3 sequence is CASSPGWNEQFF. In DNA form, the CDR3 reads TGCGCCAGCAGCCCCGGGTGGAATGAGCAGTTCTTC.

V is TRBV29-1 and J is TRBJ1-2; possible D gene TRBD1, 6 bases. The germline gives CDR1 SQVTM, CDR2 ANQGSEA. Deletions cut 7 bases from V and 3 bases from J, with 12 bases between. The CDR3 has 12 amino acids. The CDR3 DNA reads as TGCAGCGCAGGTTACAGGGACTATGGCTACACCTTC. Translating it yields CSAGYRDYGYTF. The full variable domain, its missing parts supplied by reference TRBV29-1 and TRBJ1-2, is SAVISQKPSRDICQRGTSLTIQCQVDSQVTMMFWYRQQPGQSLTLIATANQGSEATYESGFVIDKFPISRPNLTFSTLTVSNMSPEDSSIYLCSAGYRDYGYTFGSGTRLTVV.

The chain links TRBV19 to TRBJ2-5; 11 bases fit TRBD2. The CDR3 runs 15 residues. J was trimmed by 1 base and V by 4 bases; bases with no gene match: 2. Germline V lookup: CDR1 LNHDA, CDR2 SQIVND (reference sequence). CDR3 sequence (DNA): TGTGCCAGTAGTACCGGGACTAGCGGCCAAGAGACCCAGTACTTC. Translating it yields CASSTGTSGQETQYF.

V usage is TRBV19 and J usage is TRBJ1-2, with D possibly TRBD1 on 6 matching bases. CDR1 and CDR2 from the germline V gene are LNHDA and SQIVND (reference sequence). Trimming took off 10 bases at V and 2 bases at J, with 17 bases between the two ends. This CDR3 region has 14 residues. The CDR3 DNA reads TGTGCCACGAAGGACAGCATCGAAAACTATGGCTACACCTTC. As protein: CATKDSIENYGYTF.

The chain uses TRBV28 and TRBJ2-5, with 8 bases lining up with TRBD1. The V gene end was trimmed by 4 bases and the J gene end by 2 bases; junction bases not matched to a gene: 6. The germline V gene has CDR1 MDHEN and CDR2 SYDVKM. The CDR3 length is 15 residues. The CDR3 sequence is CASSSRTGTQETQYF. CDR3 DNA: TGTGCCAGCAGTTCCCGGACAGGGACTCAAGAGACCCAGTACTTC.

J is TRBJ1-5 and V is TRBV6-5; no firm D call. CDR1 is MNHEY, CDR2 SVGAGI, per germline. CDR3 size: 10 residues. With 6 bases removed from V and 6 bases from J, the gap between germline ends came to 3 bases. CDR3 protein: CASSSQPQHF. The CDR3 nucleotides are TGTGCCAGCAGCTCTCAGCCCCAGCATTTT.

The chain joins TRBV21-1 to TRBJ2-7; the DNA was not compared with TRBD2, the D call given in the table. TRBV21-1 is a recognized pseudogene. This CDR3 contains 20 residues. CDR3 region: CASSNYHTRDTAHMTYEQYF. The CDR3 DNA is TGTGCCAGCAGCAACTACCATACTAGAGATACAGCCCACATGACATACGAGCAGTACTTC.

CDR3 loop: CASSLVLGLADGTDTQYF. The CDR3 DNA sequence: TGTGCCAGCAGCTTAGTTCTGGGACTAGCGGACGGCACAGATACGCAGTATTTT. The chain has TRBV7-2 and TRBJ2-3; 11 nucleotides line up with TRBD2. Germline-derived CDR1 and CDR2 are SGHTA and FQGNSA. The trim removed 1 base at V and 1 base at J, leaving 7 bases unmatched. This CDR3 is 18 amino acids long.

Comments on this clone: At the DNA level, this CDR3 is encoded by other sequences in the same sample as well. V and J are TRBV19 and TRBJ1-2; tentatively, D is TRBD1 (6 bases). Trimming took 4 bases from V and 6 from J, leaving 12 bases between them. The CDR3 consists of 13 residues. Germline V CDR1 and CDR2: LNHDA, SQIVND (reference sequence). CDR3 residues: CASSTQGRDGYTF. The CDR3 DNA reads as TGTGCCAGTAGTACACAGGGTCGGGATGGCTACACCTTC.

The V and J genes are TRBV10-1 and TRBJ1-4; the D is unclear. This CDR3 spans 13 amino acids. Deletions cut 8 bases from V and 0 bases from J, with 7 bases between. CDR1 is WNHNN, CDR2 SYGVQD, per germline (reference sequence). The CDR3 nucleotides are TGCGCCAGCCAGGATGCAACTAATGAAAAACTGTTTTTT. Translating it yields CASQDATNEKLFF.

CDR3: CASSLQVPGELFF. The CDR3 DNA reads TGTGCCAGCAGCTTGCAGGTTCCCGGGGAGCTGTTTTTT. The chain couples TRBV11-1 to TRBJ2-2; the D is unclear. This CDR3 is built from 13 residues. The V end was cut by 3 bases, the J end by 6 bases, with 8 bases between. Germline CDR1 is SGHAT and CDR2 is FQDESV (reference sequence). Full variable domain (outside the CDR3, taken from reference TRBV11-1 and TRBJ2-2): EAEVAQSPRYKITEKSQAVAFWCDPISGHATLYWYRQILGQGPELLVQFQDESVVDDSQLPKDRFSAERLKGVDSTLKIQPAELGDSAMYLCASSLQVPGELFFGEGSRLTVL.

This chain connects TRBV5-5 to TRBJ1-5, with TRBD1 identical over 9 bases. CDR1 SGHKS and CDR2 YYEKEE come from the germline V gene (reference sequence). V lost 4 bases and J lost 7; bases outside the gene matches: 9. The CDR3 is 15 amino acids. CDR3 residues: CASSTTGGAGQPQHF. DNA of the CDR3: TGTGCCAGCAGCACTACAGGGGGCGCGGGGCAGCCCCAGCATTTT. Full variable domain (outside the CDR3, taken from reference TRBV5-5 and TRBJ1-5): DAGVTQSPTHLIKTRGQQVTLRCSPISGHKSVSWYQQVLGQGPQFIFQYYEKEERGRGNFPDRFSARQFPNYSSELNVNALLLGDSALYLCASSTTGGAGQPQHFGDGTRLSIL.

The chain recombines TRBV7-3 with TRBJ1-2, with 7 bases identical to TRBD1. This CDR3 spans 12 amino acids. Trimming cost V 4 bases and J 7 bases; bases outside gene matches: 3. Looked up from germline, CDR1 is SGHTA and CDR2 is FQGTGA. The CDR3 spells CASSSTGAGYTF. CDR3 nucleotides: TGTGCCAGCAGCTCCACAGGGGCTGGCTACACCTTC.

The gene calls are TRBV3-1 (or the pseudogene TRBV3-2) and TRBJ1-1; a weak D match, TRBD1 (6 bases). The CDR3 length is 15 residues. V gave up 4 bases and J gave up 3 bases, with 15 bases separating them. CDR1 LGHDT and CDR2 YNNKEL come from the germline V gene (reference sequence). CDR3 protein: CASSPPQGTHTEAFF. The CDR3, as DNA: TGTGCCAGCAGCCCCCCCCAGGGGACACACACTGAAGCTTTCTTT.

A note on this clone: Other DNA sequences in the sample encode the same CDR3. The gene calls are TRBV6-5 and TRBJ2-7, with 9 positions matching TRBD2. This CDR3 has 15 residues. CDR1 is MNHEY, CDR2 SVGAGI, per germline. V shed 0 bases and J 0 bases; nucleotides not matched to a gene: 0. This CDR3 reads CASSYSSGSSYEQYF. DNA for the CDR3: TGTGCCAGCAGTTACTCTAGCGGGAGCTCCTACGAGCAGTACTTC.

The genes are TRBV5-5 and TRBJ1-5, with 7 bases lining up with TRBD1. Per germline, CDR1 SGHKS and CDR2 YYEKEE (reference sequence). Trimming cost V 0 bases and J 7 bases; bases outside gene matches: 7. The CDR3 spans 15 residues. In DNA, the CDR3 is TGTGCCAGCAGCTTGGAGAGGGGGCAAGGCCAGCCCCAGCATTTT. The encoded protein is CASSLERGQGQPQHF.

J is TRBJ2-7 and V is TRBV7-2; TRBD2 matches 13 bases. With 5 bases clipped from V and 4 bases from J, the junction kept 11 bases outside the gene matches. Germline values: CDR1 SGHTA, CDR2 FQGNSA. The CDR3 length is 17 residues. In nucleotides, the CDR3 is TGTGCCAGCAGCCGGAGGACTAGCGGGGGCTCCGGGTACGAGCAGTACTTC. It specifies CASSRRTSGGSGYEQYF.

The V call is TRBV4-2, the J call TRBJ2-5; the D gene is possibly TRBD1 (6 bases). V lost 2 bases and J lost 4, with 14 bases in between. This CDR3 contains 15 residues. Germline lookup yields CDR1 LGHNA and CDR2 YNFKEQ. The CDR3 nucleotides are TGTGCCAGCAGCCAAAGTGGGGGCGCGGGAGAGACCCAGTACTTC. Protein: CASSQSGGAGETQYF.

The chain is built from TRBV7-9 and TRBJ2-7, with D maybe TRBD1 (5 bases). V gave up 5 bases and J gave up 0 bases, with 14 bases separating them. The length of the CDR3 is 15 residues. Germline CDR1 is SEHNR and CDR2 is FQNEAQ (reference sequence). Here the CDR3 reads CASSPAQGLSYEQYF. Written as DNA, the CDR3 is TGTGCCAGCAGCCCCGCGCAGGGCCTCTCCTACGAGCAGTACTTC.

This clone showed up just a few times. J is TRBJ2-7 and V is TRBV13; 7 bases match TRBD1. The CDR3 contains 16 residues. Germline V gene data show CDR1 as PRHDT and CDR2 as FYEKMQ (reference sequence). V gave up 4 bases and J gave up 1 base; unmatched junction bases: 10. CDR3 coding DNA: TGTGCCAGCAGCTCGAATCTACAGGGGCTTTCCTACGAGCAGTACTTC. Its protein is CASSSNLQGLSYEQYF.

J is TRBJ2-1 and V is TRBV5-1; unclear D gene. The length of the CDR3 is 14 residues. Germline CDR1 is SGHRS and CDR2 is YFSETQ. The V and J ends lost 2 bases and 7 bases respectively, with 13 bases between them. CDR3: CASSLFPAMNEQFF. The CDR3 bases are TGCGCCAGCAGCTTATTTCCAGCGATGAATGAGCAGTTCTTC.